This TCR beta chain was found in a study of blood T cell repertoires in COVID-19. This clone is a singleton in its sample. Original processing notes: For nucleated cells, counts were estimated from reference gene primer amplification. Assay used: immunoSEQ multiplex PCR; TCRdb lists only in-frame clones, some missing. V, J and clone size are taken as reported in that table, and D and trimming were inferred from the DNA itself. The repertoire holds roughly 260,000 clones, roughly 86% seen once, with 2.3% in the top ten. Germline values: CDR1 LNHDA, CDR2 SQIVND (reference sequence). Trimming removed 5 bases from V and 7 bases from J; junction bases left unmatched: 5. The length of the CDR3 is 13 residues.

Sample: peripheral blood. The chain employs TRBV19 and TRBJ1-1; 9 bases line up with TRBD1. This receptor was taken from a woman in her fifties or sixties with acute or convalescent COVID-19. Here the CDR3 DNA reads TGTGCCAGTAGTGCACCGGGACAGGGTGAAGCTTTCTTT. Amino acids: CASSAPGQGEAFF.